This T cell receptor (beta chain) originates from a study of T cells in Graves' hyperthyroidism and ophthalmopathy. The CDR3 extends over 16 amino acids. V lost 0 bases and J 4 bases, leaving 16 bases between the germline ends. Germline values: CDR1 MNHEY, CDR2 SMNVEV (reference sequence). TCR beta CDR3 regions were amplified from RNA. The TCR CDR3 first-round RT-PCR relied on the HTBI primer set. MiXCR, run by TCRdb on the multiplex PCR reads, gives a single entry per CDR3 protein. The data show approximately 480,000 distinct CDR3 sequences, roughly 20% seen once. Hyperthyroidism patients were newly diagnosed, had disease duration under 2 months, and were aged 18 to 65 years. This clonotype has ten or more counts. Its antigen remains unidentified. General study results and limits: Among thyroid clonotypes expanded above 0.001, most also appeared in blood. Ophthalmopathy cases were set apart from stable hyperthyroidism by a 13 V-J model. The model foresaw ophthalmopathy a median roughly 6 months prior to onset.

The TCR comes from a man younger than 30 with Graves' hyperthyroidism. Input material: blood. The chain employs TRBV27 and TRBJ2-7; tentative D call: TRBD2 (7 bases). The CDR3 loop reads CASSLSGGPKWYEQYF. Written as DNA, the CDR3 is TGTGCCAGCAGTTTATCGGGGGGGCCCAAATGGTACGAGCAGTACTTC.